Listed below are T cell receptor beta chains from one sample, sequenced in a study of blood T cells in healthy people across ages. In TCRdb, the 5' RACE reads were re-called with MiXCR into one record per CDR3 protein. The repertoire holds over 600,000 distinct CDR3 sequences, with roughly 21% as singletons. The sequencing input was blood. These receptors all stem from a man aged 65 to 85 in good health. Each CDR3 is given with its conserved first and last residue. D genes are given only for firm matches. Clone size, where shown, is once, few, many, or a class for clones that have expanded.

TRBD2 TRBJ2-1 few TRBV13 CASTYSGRGTYNEQFF TGTGCCAGCACCTATAGCGGGAGAGGAACCTACAATGAGCAGTTCTTC
TRBD2 TRBJ2-3 . TRBV3-1 CASSPIAGPGTDTQYF TGTGCCAGCAGTCCAATAGCGGGACCGGGCACAGATACGCAGTATTTT
. TRBJ1-6 . TRBV12-3/TRBV12-4 CASSLSQFNSPLHF TGTGCCAGCAGTTTAAGTCAGTTCAATTCGCCCCTCCACTTT
. TRBJ1-4 few TRBV10-3 CAISAGRANEKLFF TGTGCCATCAGTGCGGGACGGGCTAATGAAAAACTGTTTTTT
. TRBJ2-7 . TRBV14 CASSQRHLYEQYF TGTGCCAGCAGCCAAAGACATCTCTACGAGCAGTACTTC
. TRBJ2-7 few TRBV20-1 CSSQRDSTYEQYF TGCAGTTCCCAGCGGGACAGCACCTACGAGCAGTACTTC
. TRBJ2-3 . TRBV10-3 CAISETRGGTDTQYF TGTGCCATCAGTGAGACCCGGGGCGGCACAGATACGCAGTATTTT
. TRBJ2-1 . TRBV7-9 CASNTVPGDENEQFF TGTGCCAGCAACACGGTCCCCGGGGATGAGAATGAGCAGTTCTTC
. TRBJ1-2 few TRBV5-1 CASNEGGNYGYTF TGCGCCAGCAACGAAGGGGGGAACTATGGCTACACCTTC
TRBD2 TRBJ2-3 . TRBV20-1 CSATSTSGSRNTQYF TGCAGTGCTACCTCGACTAGCGGGAGTAGGAATACGCAGTATTTT
TRBD2 TRBJ2-1 many TRBV6-2/TRBV6-3 CASSSAGGYYNEQFF TGTGCCAGCAGTTCCGCGGGGGGCTATTACAATGAGCAGTTCTTC
TRBD1 TRBJ2-7 few TRBV6-6 CASSIIGQGTYEQYF TGTGCCAGCAGTATAATTGGACAGGGCACTTACGAGCAGTACTTC
. TRBJ2-1 few TRBV7-3 CASSSRLTGANEQFF TGTGCCAGCAGCTCCCGACTAACGGGGGCCAATGAGCAGTTCTTC
. TRBJ2-5 many TRBV7-2 CASNLWGKETQYF TGTGCCAGCAATTTATGGGGTAAAGAGACCCAGTACTTC
. TRBJ2-7 . TRBV6-6 CASSPGPPIYEQYF TGTGCCAGCAGCCCCGGGCCTCCTATCTACGAGCAGTACTTC
. TRBJ1-1 few TRBV20-1 CSAPRRGTTEAFF TGCAGTGCTCCCCGCAGGGGAACGACTGAAGCTTTCTTT
. TRBJ2-3 . TRBV27 CASSPSPSTDTQYF TGTGCCAGCAGTCCCTCTCCTAGCACAGATACGCAGTATTTT
. TRBJ2-7 . TRBV10-2 CASTLTQGGNEQYF TGCGCCAGCACCCTGACGCAGGGTGGAAACGAGCAGTACTTC